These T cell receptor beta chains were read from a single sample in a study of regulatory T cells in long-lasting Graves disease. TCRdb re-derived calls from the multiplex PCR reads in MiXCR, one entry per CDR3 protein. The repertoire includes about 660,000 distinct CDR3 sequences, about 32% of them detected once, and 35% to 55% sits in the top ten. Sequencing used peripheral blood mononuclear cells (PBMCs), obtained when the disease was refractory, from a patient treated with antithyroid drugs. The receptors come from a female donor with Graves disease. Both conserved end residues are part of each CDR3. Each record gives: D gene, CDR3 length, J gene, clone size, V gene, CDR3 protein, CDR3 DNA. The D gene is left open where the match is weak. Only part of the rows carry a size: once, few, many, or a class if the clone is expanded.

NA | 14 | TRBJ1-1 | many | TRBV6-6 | CASSYSAQNTEAFF | TGTGCCAGCAGTTACTCGGCGCAGAACACTGAAGCTTTCTTT
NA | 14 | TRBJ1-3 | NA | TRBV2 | CASGRGSTGNTIYF | TGTGCCAGCGGCAGGGGATCCACTGGAAACACCATATATTTT
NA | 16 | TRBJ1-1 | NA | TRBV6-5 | CASSYSMGPVNTEAFF | TGTGCCAGCAGTTACTCGATGGGACCCGTGAACACTGAAGCTTTCTTT
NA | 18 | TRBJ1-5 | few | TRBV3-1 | CASSQDYTDSPFNQPQHF | TGTGCCAGCAGCCAAGATTATACCGATTCTCCATTTAATCAGCCCCAGCATTTT
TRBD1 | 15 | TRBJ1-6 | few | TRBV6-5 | CASSYSGQNNSPLHF | TGTGCCAGCAGTTACTCGGGACAGAATAATTCACCCCTCCACTTT
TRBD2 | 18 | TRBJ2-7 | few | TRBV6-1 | CASSSTLLAGRSSYEQYF | TGTGCCAGCAGCTCAACTTTGCTAGCGGGGAGGAGCTCCTACGAGCAGTACTTC
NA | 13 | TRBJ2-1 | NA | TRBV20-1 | CSARDGVVNEQFF | TGCAGTGCCAGAGATGGGGTTGTAAATGAGCAGTTCTTC
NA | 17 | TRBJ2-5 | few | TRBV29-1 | CSVEDPLGSGIQETQYF | TGCAGCGTTGAAGATCCGTTAGGTAGCGGAATCCAAGAGACCCAGTACTTC
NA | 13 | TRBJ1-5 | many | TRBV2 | CASRAAGNQPQHF | TGTGCCAGCCGAGCGGCAGGCAATCAGCCCCAGCATTTT
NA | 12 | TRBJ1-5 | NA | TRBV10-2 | CASRGYDQPQHF | TGCGCCAGCAGAGGTTACGATCAGCCCCAGCATTTT
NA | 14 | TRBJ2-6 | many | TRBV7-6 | CASSSFGGANVLTF | TGTGCCAGCAGCTCGTTTGGGGGGGCCAACGTCCTGACTTTC
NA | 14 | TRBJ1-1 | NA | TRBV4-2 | CASSQDGENTEAFF | TGTGCCAGCAGCCAAGATGGGGAGAACACTGAAGCTTTCTTT
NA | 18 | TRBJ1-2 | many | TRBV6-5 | CASSYAQPLKNLNYGYTF | TGTGCCAGCAGTTACGCACAGCCGTTAAAAAACCTTAACTATGGCTACACCTTC
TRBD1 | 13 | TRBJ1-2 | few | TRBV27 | CASSLSSDRGYTF | TGTGCCAGCAGTTTATCCTCGGACAGGGGCTACACCTTC
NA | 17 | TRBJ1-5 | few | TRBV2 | CASSERRLGSSNQPQHF | TGTGCCAGCAGTGAAAGGAGGCTGGGGAGTAGCAATCAGCCCCAGCATTTT
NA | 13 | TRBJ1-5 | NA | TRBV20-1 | CSAQTDSNQPQHF | TGCAGTGCTCAGACAGATAGCAATCAGCCCCAGCATTTT
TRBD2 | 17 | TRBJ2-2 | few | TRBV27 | CASSLRLRGRGTGELFF | TGTGCCAGCAGTCTAAGACTTCGGGGGAGGGGCACCGGGGAGCTGTTTTTT
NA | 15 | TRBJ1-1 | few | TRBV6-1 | CASSESRQGRAEAFF | TGTGCCAGCAGTGAGTCTCGGCAGGGGAGGGCTGAAGCTTTCTTT
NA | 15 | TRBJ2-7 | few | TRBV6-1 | CASSSGPAFSYEQYF | TGTGCCAGCAGCTCCGGACCGGCCTTCTCCTACGAGCAGTACTTC
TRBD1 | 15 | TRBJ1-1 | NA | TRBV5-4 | CASSPGQVQNTEAFF | TGTGCCAGCAGCCCGGGACAGGTCCAGAACACTGAAGCTTTCTTT
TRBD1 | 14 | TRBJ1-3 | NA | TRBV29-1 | CSVLDRSSGNTIYF | TGCAGCGTGCTGGACAGGTCCTCTGGAAACACCATATATTTT
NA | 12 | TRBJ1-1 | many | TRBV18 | CASSPGTTEAFF | TGTGCCAGCTCACCTGGAACCACTGAAGCTTTCTTT
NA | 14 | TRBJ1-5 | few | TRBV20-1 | CSASIGRINQPQHF | TGCAGTGCTTCCATCGGACGGATCAATCAGCCCCAGCATTTT
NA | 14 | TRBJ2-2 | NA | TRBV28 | CASSLLNPGGELFF | TGTGCCAGCAGTTTACTTAACCCAGGCGGGGAGCTGTTTTTT
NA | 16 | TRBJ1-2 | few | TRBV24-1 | CATSDSKGGRAYGYTF | TGTGCCACCAGTGATTCGAAGGGCGGAAGGGCTTATGGCTACACCTTC
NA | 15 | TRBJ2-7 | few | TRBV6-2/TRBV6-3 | CASSYSKQGSREQYF | TGTGCCAGCAGTTACTCGAAGCAGGGATCCCGCGAGCAGTACTTC
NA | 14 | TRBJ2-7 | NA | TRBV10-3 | CAIKFRDTSYEQYF | TGTGCCATCAAGTTCCGGGACACCAGCTACGAGCAGTACTTC
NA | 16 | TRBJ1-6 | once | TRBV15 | CATSSSGTTRNSPLHF | TGTGCCACCAGCAGCTCCGGGACAACTCGAAATTCACCCCTCCACTTT
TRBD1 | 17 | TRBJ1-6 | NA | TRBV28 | CASSLPGQGVYNSPLHF | TGTGCCAGCAGCTTACCGGGACAGGGGGTCTATAATTCACCCCTCCACTTT
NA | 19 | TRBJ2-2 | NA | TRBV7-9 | CASSLDPTTNRSRTGELFF | TGTGCCAGCAGCTTAGACCCGACCACAAACAGAAGTCGCACCGGGGAGCTGTTTTTT
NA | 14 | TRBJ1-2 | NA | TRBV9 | CASSARQEGYGYTF | TGTGCCAGCAGCGCACGACAGGAGGGCTATGGCTACACCTTC
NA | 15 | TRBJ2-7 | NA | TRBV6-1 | CASTPPAGYSYEQYF | TGTGCCAGCACCCCCCCGGCGGGCTACTCCTACGAGCAGTACTTC
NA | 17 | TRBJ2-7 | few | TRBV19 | CASTTVAIPGLPAEQYF | NA
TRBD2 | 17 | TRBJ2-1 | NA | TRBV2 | CASSAIAGLAGANEQFF | TGTGCCAGCAGTGCCATTGCCGGACTAGCGGGAGCAAATGAGCAGTTCTTC
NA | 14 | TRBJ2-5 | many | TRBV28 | CASWGLKSKETQYF | TGTGCCAGCTGGGGGTTGAAGTCCAAAGAGACCCAGTACTTC
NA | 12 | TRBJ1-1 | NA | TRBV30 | CAWSYRNTEAFF | TGTGCCTGGAGTTATCGGAACACTGAAGCTTTCTTT
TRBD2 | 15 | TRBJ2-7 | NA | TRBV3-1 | CASSQDSSGRYEQYF | TGTGCCAGCAGCCAAGATTCTAGCGGGAGGTACGAGCAGTACTTC
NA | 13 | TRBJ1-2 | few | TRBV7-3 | CASSPGGGGGYTF | TGTGCCAGCAGTCCGGGTGGGGGAGGTGGCTACACCTTC
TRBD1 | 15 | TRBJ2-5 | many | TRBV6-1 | CASSEKTGSDETQYF | TGTGCCAGCAGTGAAAAGACAGGGAGTGACGAGACCCAGTACTTC
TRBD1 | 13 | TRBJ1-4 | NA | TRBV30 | CAWSLDRVEKLFF | TGTGCCTGGAGTCTGGACAGGGTTGAAAAACTGTTTTTT
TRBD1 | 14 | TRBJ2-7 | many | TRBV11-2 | CASSPRQGVYEQYF | TGTGCCAGCAGCCCCCGACAGGGGGTCTACGAGCAGTACTTC
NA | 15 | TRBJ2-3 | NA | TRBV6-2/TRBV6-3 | CASSPPGPDTDTQYF | TGTGCCAGCAGTCCTCCGGGACCAGACACAGATACGCAGTATTTT
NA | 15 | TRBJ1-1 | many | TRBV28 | CASSQLRGSNTEAFF | TGTGCCAGCAGTCAACTCCGGGGTTCCAACACTGAAGCTTTCTTT
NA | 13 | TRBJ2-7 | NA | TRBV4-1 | CASSQEISYEQYF | TGCGCCAGCAGCCAAGAAATCAGCTACGAGCAGTACTTC
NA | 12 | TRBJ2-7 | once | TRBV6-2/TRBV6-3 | CASSYSMDEQYF | TGTGCCAGCAGTTACTCGATGGACGAGCAGTACTTC
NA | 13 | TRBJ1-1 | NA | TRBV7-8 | CASTPQPNTEAFF | TGTGCCAGCACTCCCCAGCCAAACACTGAAGCTTTCTTT
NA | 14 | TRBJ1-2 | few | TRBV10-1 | CASSDGGSSYGYTF | TGCGCCAGCAGTGATGGGGGTTCGAGCTATGGCTACACCTTC
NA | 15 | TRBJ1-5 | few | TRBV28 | CASSLASQGDQPQHF | TGTGCCAGCAGTTTAGCATCGCAGGGAGATCAGCCCCAGCATTTT
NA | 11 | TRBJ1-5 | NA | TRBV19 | CASSRPGPQHF | TGTGCCAGTAGTAGGCCGGGACCACAGCATTTT